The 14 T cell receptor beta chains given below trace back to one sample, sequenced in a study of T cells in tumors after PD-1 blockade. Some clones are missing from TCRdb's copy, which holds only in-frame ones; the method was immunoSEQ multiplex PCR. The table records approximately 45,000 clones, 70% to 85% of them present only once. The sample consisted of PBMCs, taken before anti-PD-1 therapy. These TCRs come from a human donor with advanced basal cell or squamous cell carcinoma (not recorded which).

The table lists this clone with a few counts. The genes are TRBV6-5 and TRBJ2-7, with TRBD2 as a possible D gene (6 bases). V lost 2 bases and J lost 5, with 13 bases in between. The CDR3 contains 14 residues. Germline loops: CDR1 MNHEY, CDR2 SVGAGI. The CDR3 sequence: CASSYSREKDEQYF. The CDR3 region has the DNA TGTGCCAGCAGTTACAGCCGGGAGAAGGACGAGCAGTACTTC.

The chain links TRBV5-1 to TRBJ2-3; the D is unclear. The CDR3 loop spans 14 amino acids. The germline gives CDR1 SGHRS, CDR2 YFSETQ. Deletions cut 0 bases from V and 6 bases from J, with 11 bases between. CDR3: CASSLALGRDTQYF. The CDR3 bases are TGCGCCAGCAGCTTGGCGCTGGGTCGGGATACGCAGTATTTT. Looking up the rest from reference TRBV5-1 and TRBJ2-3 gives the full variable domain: KAGVTQTPRYLIKTRGQQVTLSCSPISGHRSVSWYQQTPGQGLQFLFEYFSETQRNKGNFPGRFSGRQFSNSRSEMNVSTLELGDSALYLCASSLALGRDTQYFGPGTRLTVL.

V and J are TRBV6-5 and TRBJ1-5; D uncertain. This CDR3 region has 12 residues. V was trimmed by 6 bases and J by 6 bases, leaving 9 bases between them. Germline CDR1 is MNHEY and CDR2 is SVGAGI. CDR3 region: CASRDPGQPQHF. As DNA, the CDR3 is TGTGCCAGCAGGGACCCCGGTCAGCCCCAGCATTTT.

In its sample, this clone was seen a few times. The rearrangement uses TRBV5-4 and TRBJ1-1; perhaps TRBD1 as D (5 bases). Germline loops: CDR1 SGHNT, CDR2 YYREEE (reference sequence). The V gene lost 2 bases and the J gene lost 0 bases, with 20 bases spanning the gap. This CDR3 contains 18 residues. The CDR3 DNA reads TGTGCCAGCAGCTTCGCCAGGGTTCAGGTTCCGCTGAACACTGAAGCTTTCTTT. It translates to CASSFARVQVPLNTEAFF.

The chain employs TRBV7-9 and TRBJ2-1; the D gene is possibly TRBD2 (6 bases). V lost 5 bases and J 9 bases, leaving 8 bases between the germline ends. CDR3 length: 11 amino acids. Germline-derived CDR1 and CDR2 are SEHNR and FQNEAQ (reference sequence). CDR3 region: CASSQGLEQFF. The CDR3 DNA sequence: TGTGCCAGCAGCCAGGGACTTGAGCAGTTCTTC.

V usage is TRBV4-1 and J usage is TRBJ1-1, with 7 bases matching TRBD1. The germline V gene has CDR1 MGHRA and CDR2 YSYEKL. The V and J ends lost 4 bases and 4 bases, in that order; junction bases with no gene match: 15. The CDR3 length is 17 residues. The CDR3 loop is CASSRVGGFGAVTEAFF. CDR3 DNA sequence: TGCGCCAGCAGCCGGGTAGGGGGCTTCGGGGCGGTCACTGAAGCTTTCTTT.

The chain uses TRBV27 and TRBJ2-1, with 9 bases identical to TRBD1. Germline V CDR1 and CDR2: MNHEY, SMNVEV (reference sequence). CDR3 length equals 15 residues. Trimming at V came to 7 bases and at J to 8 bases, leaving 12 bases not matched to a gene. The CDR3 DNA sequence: TGTGCCAGCATGGAAGAGGGACAGGGAGTGGATGAGCAGTTCTTC. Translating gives CASMEEGQGVDEQFF.

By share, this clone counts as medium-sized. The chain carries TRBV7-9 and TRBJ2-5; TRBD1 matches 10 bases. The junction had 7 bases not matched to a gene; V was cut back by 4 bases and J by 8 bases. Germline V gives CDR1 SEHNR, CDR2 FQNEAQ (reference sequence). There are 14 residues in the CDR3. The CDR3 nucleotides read TGTGCCAGCAGCTCGGGACAGGGGTGGAAAACCCAGTACTTC. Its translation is CASSSGQGWKTQYF.

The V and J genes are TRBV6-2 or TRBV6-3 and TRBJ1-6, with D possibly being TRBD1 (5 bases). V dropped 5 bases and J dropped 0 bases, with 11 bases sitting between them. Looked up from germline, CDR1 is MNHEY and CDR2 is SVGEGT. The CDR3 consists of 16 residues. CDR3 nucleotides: TGTGCCAGCAGTCGGGACCGGCGCTCCTATAATTCACCCCTCCACTTT. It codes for CASSRDRRSYNSPLHF.

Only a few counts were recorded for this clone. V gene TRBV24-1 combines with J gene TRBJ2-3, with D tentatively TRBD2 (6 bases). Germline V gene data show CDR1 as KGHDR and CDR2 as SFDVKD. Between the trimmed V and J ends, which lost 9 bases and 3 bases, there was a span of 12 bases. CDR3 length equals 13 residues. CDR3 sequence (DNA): TGTGCCACCGGCCCGGGAGAGACAGATACGCAGTATTTT. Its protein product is CATGPGETDTQYF.

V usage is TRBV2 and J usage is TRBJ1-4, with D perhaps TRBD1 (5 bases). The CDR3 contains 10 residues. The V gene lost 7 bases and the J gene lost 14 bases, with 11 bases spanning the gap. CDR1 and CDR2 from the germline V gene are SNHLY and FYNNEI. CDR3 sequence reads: CASKEWDLFF. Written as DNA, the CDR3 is TGTGCCAGCAAGGAGTGGGACCTGTTTTTT.

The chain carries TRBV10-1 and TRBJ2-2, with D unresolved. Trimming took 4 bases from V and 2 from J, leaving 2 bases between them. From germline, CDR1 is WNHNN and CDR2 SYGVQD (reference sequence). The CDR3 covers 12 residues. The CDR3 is CASSGNTGELFF. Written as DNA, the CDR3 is TGCGCCAGCAGTGGTAACACCGGGGAGCTGTTTTTT.

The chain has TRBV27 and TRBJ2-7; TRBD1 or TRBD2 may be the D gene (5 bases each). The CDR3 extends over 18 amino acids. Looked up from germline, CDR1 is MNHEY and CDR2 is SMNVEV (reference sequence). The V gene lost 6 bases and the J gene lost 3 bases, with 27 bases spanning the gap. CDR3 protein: CASSRIGVAGSYLYEQYF. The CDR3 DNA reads TGTGCCAGCAGCCGCATCGGGGTAGCAGGGAGTTACCTCTACGAGCAGTACTTC.

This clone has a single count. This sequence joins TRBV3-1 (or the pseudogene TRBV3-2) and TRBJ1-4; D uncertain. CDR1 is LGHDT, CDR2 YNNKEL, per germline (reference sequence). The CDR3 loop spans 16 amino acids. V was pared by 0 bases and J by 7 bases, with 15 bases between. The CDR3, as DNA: TGTGCCAGCAGCCAAGATCTTGGGGAGTTCCCTGAAAAACTGTTTTTT. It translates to CASSQDLGEFPEKLFF.